The 17 T cell receptor beta chains given below trace back to one sample, sequenced in a study of cytomegalovirus exposure and HLA in healthy donors. A multiplex PCR was run with 60 Vbeta primers and 13 Jbeta primers. The assay was immunoSEQ multiplex PCR, and TCRdb's table has in-frame clones only and misses some. The sample lists under 140,000 clones, around 85% occurring once. Sequencing was performed on PBMCs. The receptors were gathered from a man between 35 and 55 years old in good health and CMV-seronegative.

The chain combines TRBV7-2 with TRBJ1-1; 8 positions agree with TRBD1. Trimming took 5 bases from V and 2 from J; bases not matched to a gene: 4. Germline CDR1 reads SGHTA; CDR2 reads FQGNSA. This CDR3 has 14 residues. The CDR3 sequence: CASSRQGLNTEAFF. The CDR3 nucleotides are TGTGCCAGCAGCCGACAGGGGTTAAACACTGAAGCTTTCTTT.

The V gene is TRBV5-5, the J gene TRBJ2-1, with 11 bases fitting TRBD1. Looked up from germline, CDR1 is SGHKS and CDR2 is YYEKEE (reference sequence). CDR3 size: 16 residues. After removal of 6 bases from V and 7 bases from J, the junction contained 12 bases not matched to a gene. CDR3 sequence: CASTPLGQGGSNEQFF. The CDR3 DNA reads TGTGCCAGCACCCCGTTGGGACAGGGGGGTTCTAATGAGCAGTTCTTC. Looking up the rest from reference TRBV5-5 and TRBJ2-1 gives the full variable domain: DAGVTQSPTHLIKTRGQQVTLRCSPISGHKSVSWYQQVLGQGPQFIFQYYEKEERGRGNFPDRFSARQFPNYSSELNVNALLLGDSALYLCASTPLGQGGSNEQFFGPGTRLTVL.

The V and J genes are TRBV5-6 and TRBJ2-1, with D possibly TRBD1 on 5 matching bases. In germline, CDR1 is SGHDT, CDR2 YYEEEE. The CDR3 runs 15 residues. The V end lost 4 bases, the J end lost 6 bases, and 17 bases lay between the germline ends. The CDR3 loop reads CASSLTGIRVNEQFF. The DNA for the CDR3 is TGTGCCAGCAGCCTGACGGGCATCAGGGTCAATGAGCAGTTCTTC.

The V call is TRBV6-5, the J call TRBJ1-2, with a weak D call TRBD1 (5 bases). Looked up from germline, CDR1 is MNHEY and CDR2 is SVGAGI. V was pared by 8 bases and J by 7 bases, with 14 bases between. The CDR3 runs 12 residues. In DNA, the CDR3 is TGTGCCAGCCACGGGGGGGGTCGTGGCTACACCTTC. It encodes CASHGGGRGYTF.

The CDR3 DNA sequence: TGTGCCAGCAGTAGATTCGCAGGGCTTGGTGAAGCTTTCTTT. Protein: CASSRFAGLGEAFF. The chain carries TRBV25-1 and TRBJ1-1; weak D call: TRBD1 (5 bases). With 5 bases removed from V and 7 bases from J, the gap between germline ends came to 17 bases. CDR3 length: 14 residues. The germline gives CDR1 MGHDK, CDR2 SYGVNS.

This chain connects TRBV5-1 to TRBJ2-5, with TRBD1 identical over 10 bases. V trimming: 6 bases; J trimming: 5 bases; junction bases outside the gene matches: 10. The CDR3 loop spans 15 amino acids. Germline V gene sequence: CDR1 SGHRS, CDR2 YFSETQ. CDR3 DNA sequence: TGCGCCAGCACGACGACAGGGGGCCGAGGGGAGACCCAGTACTTC. It encodes CASTTTGGRGETQYF. Looking up the rest from reference TRBV5-1 and TRBJ2-5 gives the full variable domain: KAGVTQTPRYLIKTRGQQVTLSCSPISGHRSVSWYQQTPGQGLQFLFEYFSETQRNKGNFPGRFSGRQFSNSRSEMNVSTLELGDSALYLCASTTTGGRGETQYFGPGTRLLVL.

This clone was found a few times. The chain links TRBV25-1 to TRBJ1-2; D is perhaps TRBD1 (6 bases). V lost 10 bases and J lost 4, with 16 bases in between. CDR3 length: 13 amino acids. Germline-derived CDR1 and CDR2 are MGHDK and SYGVNS. The CDR3 region has the DNA TGTGCCACCTCAACCTCGACAGGCTATGGCTACACCTTC. Translating it yields CATSTSTGYGYTF.

The rearrangement links TRBV15 to TRBJ2-7; possible D gene TRBD2, 5 bases. Germline V gene lookup returns CDR1 LNHNV and CDR2 YYDKDF (reference sequence). The germline V and J ends were trimmed by 0 bases and 4 bases, with 7 bases remaining between them. CDR3 length equals 13 residues. In DNA, the CDR3 is TGTGCCACCAGCAGAGATGCGGGTTACGAGCAGTACTTC. Its protein is CATSRDAGYEQYF. The full variable domain, its missing parts supplied by reference TRBV15 and TRBJ2-7, is DAMVIQNPRYQVTQFGKPVTLSCSQTLNHNVMYWYQQKSSQAPKLLFHYYDKDFNNEADTPDNFQSRRPNTSFCFLDIRSPGLGDTAMYLCATSRDAGYEQYFGPGTRLTVT.

V is TRBV2 and J is TRBJ2-2, with 9 bases identical to TRBD2. This CDR3 comprises 16 residues. V lost 4 bases and J lost 5; bases outside the gene matches: 8. Germline V CDR1 and CDR2: SNHLY, FYNNEI. The CDR3 protein is CASSAVLAGLTGELFF. The CDR3 DNA is TGTGCCAGCAGTGCCGTCCTAGCGGGGCTTACCGGGGAGCTGTTTTTT.

This chain links TRBV16 with TRBJ1-1; the match to TRBD1 covers 7 bases. This CDR3 has 13 amino acids. Trimming cost V 2 bases and J 10 bases; bases outside gene matches: 7. The germline gives CDR1 KGHSY, CDR2 FQNENV. In DNA, the CDR3 is TGTGCCAGCAGCCAAGTTCGACAGGGCGGAGCTTTCTTT. Translated: CASSQVRQGGAFF.

The rearrangement links TRBV19 to TRBJ1-1; tentative D call: TRBD1 (6 bases). This CDR3 has 14 residues. Between the trimmed V and J ends, which lost 4 bases and 5 bases, there was a span of 14 bases. Germline CDR1 LNHDA, CDR2 SQIVND (reference sequence). DNA for the CDR3: TGTGCCAGTAGTACAAACAGGGAGAGGACTGAAGCTTTCTTT. This gives the protein CASSTNRERTEAFF.

The CDR3, as DNA: TGTGCCAGCAGTGGCCCCCTAGGGTATGGGAGTATGAACACTGAAGCTTTCTTT. Encoded protein: CASSGPLGYGSMNTEAFF. The chain recombines TRBV2 with TRBJ1-1; D is uncertain. This CDR3 spans 18 amino acids. Germline V lookup: CDR1 SNHLY, CDR2 FYNNEI. V lost 4 bases to trimming and J lost 0 bases, with 21 bases between them.

This chain connects TRBV28 to TRBJ2-5; tentative D call: TRBD1 (6 bases). Trimming pared 1 base from V and 4 bases from J, leaving 10 bases between. Germline CDR1 reads MDHEN; CDR2 reads SYDVKM. The CDR3 contains 14 residues. The DNA for the CDR3 is TGTGCCAGCAGTTTATCTGCACAGGGAGAGACCCAGTACTTC. Encoded protein: CASSLSAQGETQYF. The entire variable domain, with the rest obtained from reference TRBV28 and TRBJ2-5, is as follows: DVKVTQSSRYLVKRTGEKVFLECVQDMDHENMFWYRQDPGLGLRLIYFSYDVKMKEKGDIPEGYSVSREKKERFSLILESASTNQTSMYLCASSLSAQGETQYFGPGTRLLVL.

The V and J genes are TRBV6-4 and TRBJ1-6; possibly TRBD1 for D (6 bases). Per the germline V gene, CDR1 is MRHNA and CDR2 is SNTAGT. V was shortened by 2 bases and J by 5 bases, with 16 bases between the two germline ends. The CDR3 contains 17 residues. The CDR3 spells CASSDLEDSFNNSPLHF. Here the CDR3 DNA reads TGTGCCAGCAGTGACCTTGAGGACAGTTTTAATAATTCACCCCTCCACTTT.

The V and J genes are TRBV6-1 and TRBJ2-3; 8 bases line up with TRBD1. This CDR3 spans 15 amino acids. Germline CDR1 MNHNS, CDR2 SASEGT. The V segment lost 5 bases and the J segment 0 bases; nucleotides outside the gene matches: 4. The CDR3 bases are TGTGCCAGCAGTAGACAGGGGCAGAGCACAGATACGCAGTATTTT. It yields the protein CASSRQGQSTDTQYF.

The J gene is TRBJ1-4, the V gene TRBV6-1; D gene ambiguous. Germline-derived CDR1 and CDR2 are MNHNS and SASEGT. The V and J ends lost 2 bases and 8 bases respectively, with 15 bases between them. The CDR3 runs to 15 residues. CDR3 nucleotide sequence: TGTGCCAGCAGTGAAAAGGCCCTAATCAGGGAAAAACTGTTTTTT. It yields the protein CASSEKALIREKLFF.

This clone is a singleton in its sample. Lacking the conserved final phenylalanine or tryptophan, this CDR3 likely reflects a read error. CDR3 nucleotides: TGCGCCAGCAGCTTAGGTACAGGGAATACTGAAGCTTTCCTT. This codes for CASSLGTGNTEAFL. The chain couples TRBV5-1 to TRBJ1-1, with D possibly TRBD1 on 6 matching bases. The V gene lost 2 bases and the J gene lost 5 bases, with 13 bases spanning the gap. The germline gives CDR1 SGHRS, CDR2 YFSETQ. The CDR3 sequence is 14 residues long.